The sequence of this TCR beta chain was determined in a study of blood T cells in healthy people across ages. In this sample, this clonotype turned up a few times. The target antigen is unknown. V trimming: 2 bases; J trimming: 5 bases; junction bases outside the gene matches: 0. This CDR3 is built from 13 residues. Germline CDR1 MNHEY, CDR2 SVGEGT. General study points: Among T cells, TCR beta diversity per million cells dropped roughly linearly as age rose.

Next came a second PCR, run for 7 to 11 cycles, which used a sample-barcoded 5' primer along with a J-beta primer mix. TCRdb re-derived calls from the 5' RACE reads in MiXCR, one entry per CDR3 protein. The table includes just under 550,000 distinct CDR3 sequences, less than 25% detected once. In addition, the sample was reused for a study of T cells of mothers and their children.

Sequenced material: blood. This TCR was sampled from a boy between 10 and 17 years old in good health. The chain employs TRBV6-2 or TRBV6-3 and TRBJ2-3; 8 positions agree with TRBD2. DNA of the CDR3: TGTGCCAGCAGTTACCGGGGGGGAGATACGCAGTATTTT. This sequence encodes CASSYRGGDTQYF.